The 14 T cell receptor beta chains in this list originate from one sample, sequenced in a study of cytomegalovirus exposure and HLA in healthy donors. PCR employed 60 Vbeta and 13 Jbeta primers. TCRdb keeps only in-frame clones here, not all; method: immunoSEQ multiplex PCR. The data show 150,000 to 200,000 clones, 70% to 80% seen once. The sequencing sample was made of PBMCs. These receptors came from a man aged 18 to 29 in good health and CMV-seropositive.

The CDR3 sequence is CASGWEPGQGLSYEQYF. CDR3 nucleotide sequence: TGTGCCAGTGGTTGGGAACCGGGACAGGGACTCTCCTACGAGCAGTACTTC. The chain recombines TRBV2 with TRBJ2-7; 9 nucleotides agree with TRBD1. J was trimmed by 0 bases and V by 9 bases; bases with no gene match: 15. Germline V gene sequence: CDR1 SNHLY, CDR2 FYNNEI. This CDR3 is 17 amino acids long.

The V and J genes are TRBV2 and TRBJ1-2; D may be TRBD1 (6 bases). CDR3 length equals 14 residues. Germline loops: CDR1 SNHLY, CDR2 FYNNEI. Trimming shortened V by 7 bases and J by 5 bases, and 17 bases separated the two germline ends. In DNA form, the CDR3 reads TGTGCCAGCAACCGGACAGAACTACTATATGGCTACACCTTC. This gives the protein CASNRTELLYGYTF.

V gene TRBV7-2 combines with J gene TRBJ2-6; 7 bases fit TRBD1. Trimming at V came to 2 bases and at J to 8 bases, leaving 15 bases not matched to a gene. The CDR3 covers 18 residues. The germline V gene has CDR1 SGHTA and CDR2 FQGNSA. The CDR3 is CASSLSRQGLGVTNVLTF. The CDR3 nucleotides are TGTGCCAGCAGCTTATCAAGACAGGGCCTTGGTGTTACCAACGTCCTGACTTTC.

This clone occurred once. This chain uses TRBV5-4 with TRBJ2-3; 9 nucleotides agree with TRBD2. The V and J ends lost 5 bases and 0 bases, in that order; junction bases with no gene match: 4. This CDR3 spans 15 amino acids. In germline, CDR1 is SGHNT, CDR2 YYREEE (reference sequence). The CDR3 here is CASSLSGGSTDTQYF. The CDR3 DNA is TGTGCCAGCAGTCTTAGCGGGGGCAGCACAGATACGCAGTATTTT.

The V and J genes are TRBV7-9 and TRBJ2-1; 9 bases agree with TRBD2. J gave up 4 bases and V 2 bases, and 3 bases lay outside the gene matches. The germline CDR1 and CDR2 sequences are SEHNR and FQNEAQ (reference sequence). This CDR3 has 15 amino acids. CDR3 amino acids: CASSLQLAGYNEQFF. The CDR3 DNA sequence: TGTGCCAGCAGCTTACAGCTAGCGGGGTACAATGAGCAGTTCTTC.

The chain links TRBV5-6 to TRBJ2-7, with 11 bases aligning to TRBD2. The ends lost 4 bases at V and 5 bases at J; junction bases unmatched: 5. The germline V gene has CDR1 SGHDT and CDR2 YYEEEE. The CDR3 is 14 residues long. Here the CDR3 reads CASSTGTSGNEQYF. CDR3 nucleotides: TGTGCCAGCAGCACCGGGACTAGCGGAAACGAGCAGTACTTC. Variable domain in full (rest from reference TRBV5-6 and TRBJ2-7): DAGVTQSPTHLIKTRGQQVTLRCSPKSGHDTVSWYQQALGQGPQFIFQYYEEEERQRGNFPDRFSGHQFPNYSSELNVNALLLGDSALYLCASSTGTSGNEQYFGPGTRLTVT.

This clone turned up a few times. The chain uses TRBV30 and TRBJ1-4, with D maybe TRBD1 (5 bases). The CDR3 runs to 12 residues. V was pared by 5 bases and J by 8 bases, with 12 bases between. Germline values: CDR1 GTSNPN, CDR2 SVGIG (reference sequence). For the CDR3, the DNA is TGTGCCTGGGGGGACTCCGGAGAAAAACTGTTTTTT. Translating gives CAWGDSGEKLFF.

The chain has TRBV4-1 and TRBJ2-7; 7 bases are a match to TRBD2. V gave up 3 bases and J gave up 0 bases; unmatched junction bases: 5. The CDR3 consists of 15 residues. Germline CDR1 MGHRA, CDR2 YSYEKL. The CDR3 DNA reads as TGCGCCAGCAGCCAGGTAGCGGGTGGCTCCTACGAGCAGTACTTC. Protein product: CASSQVAGGSYEQYF.

The chain recombines TRBV19 with TRBJ2-2, with a weak D call TRBD2 (6 bases). The CDR3 length is 15 residues. The V end lost 5 bases, the J end lost 5 bases, and 15 bases lay between the germline ends. CDR1 and CDR2 from the germline V gene are LNHDA and SQIVND (reference sequence). In DNA, the CDR3 is TGTGCCAGTAGTCTGACTAGTGGGGGTACCGGGGAGCTGTTTTTT. Translated: CASSLTSGGTGELFF.

This rearrangement joins TRBV9 to TRBJ2-5; no clear D gene. V lost 1 base, J lost 4 bases, and 8 bases lay in between. The CDR3 covers 13 residues. CDR1 and CDR2 (germline): SGDLS, YYNGEE. The CDR3 is CASSVPPVETQYF. The CDR3, as DNA: TGTGCCAGCAGCGTACCCCCCGTAGAGACCCAGTACTTC.

V gene TRBV10-3 combines with J gene TRBJ2-7; 8 bases map to TRBD2. The ends lost 6 bases at V and 2 bases at J; junction bases unmatched: 6. This CDR3 comprises 14 residues. Germline CDR1 is ENHRY and CDR2 is SYGVKD. CDR3 DNA sequence: TGTGCCATCAGCGGGACTAGTGGGACCTACGAGCAGTACTTC. Translating gives CAISGTSGTYEQYF.

The chain is built from TRBV9 and TRBJ2-1; D is possibly TRBD1 (5 bases). This CDR3 comprises 14 residues. V was clipped by 0 bases and J by 7 bases, with 11 bases between them. Germline V gene lookup returns CDR1 SGDLS and CDR2 YYNGEE. The CDR3 sequence is CASSVEAGKNEQFF. CDR3 in DNA: TGTGCCAGCAGCGTAGAGGCAGGGAAGAATGAGCAGTTCTTC.

The chain employs TRBV11-2 and TRBJ2-7, with 7 bases lining up with TRBD1. Germline loops: CDR1 SGHAT, CDR2 FQNNGV. V gave up 1 base and J gave up 3 bases; unmatched junction bases: 3. The CDR3 covers 14 residues. CDR3 DNA sequence: TGTGCCAGCAGCTTAGCACAGGGGAACTACGAGCAGTACTTC. Amino acids: CASSLAQGNYEQYF.

The V call is TRBV10-3, the J call TRBJ2-1; TRBD1 might be the D (6 bases). Trimming stripped 8 bases from V and 0 bases from J, with 14 bases between. This CDR3 has 15 residues. CDR1 is ENHRY, CDR2 SYGVKD, per germline. CDR3 protein: CAIDTGSSSYNEQFF. The CDR3 DNA reads TGTGCCATCGATACAGGGTCGAGCTCCTACAATGAGCAGTTCTTC.